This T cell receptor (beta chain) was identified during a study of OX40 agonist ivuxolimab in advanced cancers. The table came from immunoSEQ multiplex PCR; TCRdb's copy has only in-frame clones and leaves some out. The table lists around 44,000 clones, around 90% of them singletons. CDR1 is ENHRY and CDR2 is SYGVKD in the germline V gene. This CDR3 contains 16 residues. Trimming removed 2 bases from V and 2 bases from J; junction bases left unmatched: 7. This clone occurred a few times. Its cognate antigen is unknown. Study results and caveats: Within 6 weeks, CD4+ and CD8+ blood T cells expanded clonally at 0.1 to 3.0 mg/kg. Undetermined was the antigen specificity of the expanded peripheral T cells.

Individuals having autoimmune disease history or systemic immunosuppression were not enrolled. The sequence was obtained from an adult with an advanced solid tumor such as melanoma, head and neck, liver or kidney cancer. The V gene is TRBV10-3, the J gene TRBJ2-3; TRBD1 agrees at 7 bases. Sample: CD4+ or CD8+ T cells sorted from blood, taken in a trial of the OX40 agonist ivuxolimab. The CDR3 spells CAISEGTERNTDTQYF. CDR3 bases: TGTGCCATCAGTGAGGGGACAGAGAGAAACACAGATACGCAGTATTTT.